These 27 T cell receptor beta chains were sequenced from one sample in a study of T cell repertoires in cytomegalovirus infection. TCRdb processed the reads anew with MiXCR; each CDR3 protein has one entry. The profile shows around 540,000 distinct CDR3 sequences, 25% to 35% of them singletons. Antigen specificity for these receptors is unknown. Sequences were derived from cultured PBMCs, sampled from culture after CMV antigen stimulation. These receptors all stem from a human donor in good health (CMV status not recorded). Some clones in this sample may be carry-over from other donors' samples.

This chain joins TRBV7-6 and TRBJ2-6, with D perhaps TRBD2 (6 bases). V was shortened by 0 bases and J by 4 bases, with 16 bases between the two germline ends. This CDR3 contains 18 residues. CDR1 is SGHVS and CDR2 is FNYEAQ in the germline V gene. This CDR3 is CASSLAGGPPLGANVLTF. Written as DNA, the CDR3 is TGTGCCAGCAGCTTAGCTGGAGGGCCCCCTCTAGGGGCCAACGTCCTGACTTTC.

CDR3 in amino acids: CASSLFSALNTGELFF. The DNA for the CDR3 is TGTGCCAGCAGCTTATTCTCGGCCTTGAACACCGGGGAGCTGTTTTTT. The rearrangement joins TRBV7-8 to TRBJ2-2; D not resolved. The CDR3 runs to 16 residues. Germline V gene data show CDR1 as SGHVS and CDR2 as FQNEAQ. Between the trimmed V and J ends, which lost 2 bases and 1 base, there was a span of 11 bases.

This clonotype was counted ten times or more. V is TRBV7-8 and J is TRBJ1-2; D is possibly TRBD1 (6 bases). V was clipped by 6 bases and J by 6 bases, with 17 bases between them. The CDR3 loop spans 14 amino acids. Germline lookup yields CDR1 SGHVS and CDR2 FQNEAQ. CDR3 in DNA: TGTGCCAGCAGGCCAACCGCGTCAGGGGATGGCTACACCTTC. Encoded protein: CASRPTASGDGYTF.

CDR3 in DNA: TGTGCCAGCAGCTCAGCCAGCGGGAGGTGGGGAGATACGCAGTATTTT. Amino acid sequence: CASSSASGRWGDTQYF. The chain uses TRBV7-2 and TRBJ2-3; TRBD2 agrees at 9 bases. V shed 4 bases, J shed 5 bases, and the junction held 10 bases outside the gene matches. Germline lookup yields CDR1 SGHTA and CDR2 FQGNSA. The CDR3 consists of 16 residues.

In nucleotides, the CDR3 is TGCGCCAGCAGTGAGTTAGAGGCGCTAGCGGAGAACTACGAGCAGTACTTC. Protein: CASSELEALAENYEQYF. This chain joins TRBV10-2 and TRBJ2-7; 7 nucleotides align to TRBD2. With 1 base clipped from V and 3 bases from J, the junction kept 12 bases outside the gene matches. The CDR3 sequence is 17 residues long. Germline V gives CDR1 WSHSY, CDR2 SAAADI.

The V call is TRBV2, the J call TRBJ1-2; the D gene is possibly TRBD1 (5 bases). The V gene lost 6 bases and the J gene lost 7 bases, with 12 bases spanning the gap. Germline CDR1 and CDR2: SNHLY and FYNNEI. CDR3 size: 12 residues. The CDR3 sequence is CASRSRGTGYTF. CDR3 bases: TGTGCCAGCAGATCGCGTGGGACTGGCTACACCTTC.

This clonotype was counted between two and nine times. The rearrangement links TRBV19 to TRBJ1-4; D is ambiguous. V was shortened by 6 bases and J by 0 bases, with 11 bases between the two germline ends. Germline CDR1 LNHDA, CDR2 SQIVND (reference sequence). This CDR3 comprises 15 residues. CDR3 coding DNA: TGTGCCAGTAGCCTACAGCCTGCAACTAATGAAAAACTGTTTTTT. Encoded protein: CASSLQPATNEKLFF. Using reference TRBV19 and TRBJ1-4 for the parts outside the CDR3, the full variable domain is DGGITQSPKYLFRKEGQNVTLSCEQNLNHDAMYWYRQDPGQGLRLIYYSQIVNDFQKGDIAEGYSVSREKKESFPLTVTSAQKNPTAFYLCASSLQPATNEKLFFGSGTQLSVL.

The V and J genes are TRBV7-2 and TRBJ1-4; D is unclear. Germline V gene sequence: CDR1 SGHTA, CDR2 FQGNSA. The CDR3 is 17 amino acids. The V and J ends lost 2 bases and 0 bases respectively, with 13 bases between them. For the CDR3, the DNA is TGTGCCAGCAGCTTACGGCCAGGATCTGCAACTAATGAAAAACTGTTTTTT. It yields the protein CASSLRPGSATNEKLFF.

This clonotype was counted at least ten times. The V gene is TRBV5-4, the J gene TRBJ1-2; D is unclear. The CDR3 loop spans 15 amino acids. From germline, CDR1 is SGHNT and CDR2 YYREEE (reference sequence). Trimming took off 3 bases at V and 2 bases at J, with 14 bases between the two ends. The CDR3 DNA sequence: TGTGCCAGCAGCTCCCGAGGTCCCGGGAACTATGGCTACACCTTC. Protein sequence: CASSSRGPGNYGYTF.

This clonotype was seen more than once but under ten times. The chain has TRBV5-6 and TRBJ2-2, with D perhaps matching TRBD1 or TRBD2 (5 bases each). Trimming cost V 0 bases and J 12 bases, with 15 bases left between them. The CDR3 totals 14 residues. Germline loops: CDR1 SGHDT, CDR2 YYEEEE. The CDR3 DNA follows: TGTGCCAGCAGCTTGGTATTATCCGGGGCGAAGCTGTTTTTT. Translation gives CASSLVLSGAKLFF.

The chain carries TRBV27 and TRBJ2-7; tentative D call: TRBD1 (5 bases). The V gene's germline CDR1 is MNHEY and CDR2 SMNVEV (reference sequence). V lost 3 bases and J lost 0, with 12 bases in between. The CDR3 loop spans 15 amino acids. The CDR3 nucleotides are TGTGCCAGCAGTTTTACAGGACCGAGCTCCTACGAGCAGTACTTC. Translation: CASSFTGPSSYEQYF.

The chain uses TRBV7-4 and TRBJ1-1; unclear D gene. Trimming stripped 0 bases from V and 7 bases from J, with 12 bases between. The germline V gene encodes CDR1 SGHVT and CDR2 SQSDAQ. This CDR3 is built from 14 residues. The CDR3 nucleotides are TGTGCCAGCAGCTTAGCGCCGGGGAAGGGTGAAGCTTTCTTT. Translated, it gives CASSLAPGKGEAFF.

The chain recombines TRBV28 with TRBJ1-6, with unresolved D. Germline values: CDR1 MDHEN, CDR2 SYDVKM. The CDR3 covers 12 residues. V was shortened by 5 bases and J by 4 bases, with 3 bases between the two germline ends. CDR3 sequence (DNA): TGTGCCAGCAGTATATATAATTCACCCCTCCACTTT. This translates into CASSIYNSPLHF.

J is TRBJ2-1 and V is TRBV7-9, with D perhaps TRBD2 (5 bases). V shed 4 bases and J shed 2 bases, with 9 bases lying between them. The CDR3 totals 14 residues. CDR1 and CDR2 (germline): SEHNR, FQNEAQ (reference sequence). The CDR3 bases are TGTGCCAGCAGCTCAGGACTCACCTACAATGAGCAGTTCTTC. Encoded protein: CASSSGLTYNEQFF.

About this clonotype itself: The junction and the germline gene differ at one end; a read error may be behind it. The rearrangement joins TRBV4-1 to TRBJ2-2; D not resolved. The germline V gene has CDR1 MGHRA and CDR2 YSYEKL. This CDR3 has 17 residues. DNA for the CDR3: TGTGCCAGCAGCCAAGAAGAAGTAGACGGTAGCACCGGGGAGCTGTTTTTT. It specifies CASSQEEVDGSTGELFF.

The chain combines TRBV12-3 or TRBV12-4 with TRBJ1-6; 7 bases agree with TRBD1. This CDR3 region has 17 residues. Losses at the gene ends were 6 bases for V and 2 bases for J; bases not matched to a gene: 10. The CDR3 sequence is CASRTDRASPYNSPLHF. The CDR3 region has the DNA TGTGCCAGCAGGACCGACAGGGCCAGTCCCTATAATTCACCCCTCCACTTT.

The chain joins TRBV7-9 to TRBJ2-1; no clear D gene. Trimming took 0 bases from V and 9 from J, leaving 9 bases between them. The V gene's germline CDR1 is SEHNR and CDR2 FQNEAQ (reference sequence). The CDR3 loop spans 13 amino acids. The CDR3 DNA follows: TGTGCCAGCAGCTTAGCGCTGAGTGGTGAGCAGTTCTTC. It codes for CASSLALSGEQFF.

V is TRBV6-1 and J is TRBJ1-5; D remains unclear. The CDR3 consists of 16 residues. The V end lost 6 bases, the J end lost 2 bases, and 17 bases lay between the germline ends. Germline V gives CDR1 MNHNS, CDR2 SASEGT. The CDR3 DNA reads TGTGCCAGCAGCGCGGAGACGGGATCCCGCAATCAGCCCCAGCATTTT. It encodes CASSAETGSRNQPQHF.

V is TRBV18 and J is TRBJ2-7; unclear D gene. CDR3 length: 13 residues. Trimming shortened V by 5 bases and J by 5 bases, and 13 bases separated the two germline ends. From germline, CDR1 is KGHSH and CDR2 LQKENI. In DNA form, the CDR3 reads TGTGCCAGCTCAACCGGGTCTCCCAACGAGCAGTACTTC. It codes for CASSTGSPNEQYF.

The chain has TRBV4-1 and TRBJ1-6; no firm D call. The CDR3 loop spans 12 amino acids. With 0 bases removed from V and 9 bases from J, the gap between germline ends came to 3 bases. The germline gives CDR1 MGHRA, CDR2 YSYEKL. CDR3 loop: CASSQDGSPLHF. The CDR3 DNA follows: TGCGCCAGCAGCCAAGATGGTTCACCCCTCCACTTT.

The sample holds a few counts of this clonotype. The V and J genes are TRBV4-1 and TRBJ2-6; D could derive from TRBD1 or TRBD2 (5 bases each). V was shortened by 4 bases and J by 2 bases, with 12 bases between the two germline ends. This CDR3 has 16 residues. CDR1 MGHRA and CDR2 YSYEKL come from the germline V gene. CDR3 sequence (DNA): TGCGCCAGCAGCCTCCACCAGGGAGCTGGGGCCAACGTCCTGACTTTC. Translated: CASSLHQGAGANVLTF.

In its sample, this clonotype was seen many times. The chain recombines TRBV7-6 with TRBJ1-6; 11 nucleotides line up with TRBD1. This CDR3 is 19 amino acids long. Germline assignment: CDR1 SGHVS and CDR2 FNYEAQ. With V trimmed by 4 bases and J by 0 bases, 8 bases remained unmatched. The CDR3 DNA reads TGTGCCAGCAGCTCTGGGACAGGGGGGATTAGCTCCTATAATTCACCCCTCCACTTT. The encoded protein is CASSSGTGGISSYNSPLHF.

This clonotype was found a few times. V and J are TRBV7-2 and TRBJ2-2; D gene uncertain. Germline V gives CDR1 SGHTA, CDR2 FQGNSA. The CDR3 consists of 12 residues. V dropped 5 bases and J dropped 7 bases, with 8 bases sitting between them. This CDR3 reads CASSPASGELFF. Written as DNA, the CDR3 is TGTGCCAGCAGCCCGGCTAGCGGGGAGCTGTTTTTT.

The chain couples TRBV6-5 to TRBJ2-1, with TRBD2 identical over 8 bases. With 6 bases clipped from V and 1 base from J, the junction kept 11 bases outside the gene matches. This CDR3 comprises 17 residues. Germline CDR1 MNHEY, CDR2 SVGAGI. This CDR3 is CASSSSGLTTSYNEQFF. In nucleotides, the CDR3 is TGTGCCAGCAGCTCTAGCGGGTTGACTACTTCCTACAATGAGCAGTTCTTC.

The sample holds a few counts of this clonotype. The V gene is TRBV5-3, the J gene TRBJ1-1; D uncertain. TRBV5-3 is an open reading frame, and its role is uncertain. The CDR3 loop spans 13 amino acids. Trimming removed 8 bases at V and 1 base at J, with 12 bases between. This CDR3 is CASSNEGNTEAFF. The CDR3 region has the DNA TGTGCCAGCAGCAACGAGGGGAACACTGAAGCTTTCTTT.

V and J are TRBV10-3 and TRBJ2-1; unclear D gene. Trimming took 1 base from V and 7 from J, leaving 17 bases between them. CDR3 length: 16 residues. Germline-derived CDR1 and CDR2 are ENHRY and SYGVKD. CDR3 DNA sequence: TGTGCCATCAGTGAGTTCCCTCGTGGCCAAAAAAATGAGCAGTTCTTC. This translates into CAISEFPRGQKNEQFF.

This chain uses TRBV7-6 with TRBJ2-1, with D uncertain. From germline, CDR1 is SGHVS and CDR2 FNYEAQ. Deletions cut 2 bases from V and 10 bases from J, with 12 bases between. The CDR3 spans 13 residues. CDR3 in DNA: TGTGCCAGCAGCTTAACACCCTTTGGAGAGCAGTTCTTC. This encodes CASSLTPFGEQFF.